A single sample is the source of the 22 T cell receptor beta chains below, sequenced in a study of T cell responses to AZD1222 COVID-19 vaccine. Profiling relied on immunoSEQ multiplex PCR, and the TCRdb table lists in-frame clones only, not all of them. The sample has approximately 190,000 clones; roughly 91% are singletons. Here the sequenced sample was peripheral blood, taken on day 0 of AZD1222 vaccination. These receptors were obtained from an adult in good health.

CDR3 sequence (DNA): TGTGCCAGCAGCTTATACAGGGGGGGGGACACTGAAGCTTTCTTT. Amino acid sequence: CASSLYRGGDTEAFF. The genes are TRBV7-8 and TRBJ1-1; TRBD1 matches at 8 bases. This CDR3 comprises 15 residues. Trimming removed 2 bases from V and 3 bases from J; junction bases left unmatched: 5. Germline CDR1 SGHVS, CDR2 FQNEAQ.

The V and J genes are TRBV14 and TRBJ1-2; 10 positions agree with TRBD1. The CDR3 is made up of 15 amino acids. Germline CDR1 is SGHDN and CDR2 is FVKESK. The junction had 4 bases not matched to a gene; V was cut back by 3 bases and J by 3 bases. The CDR3 region has the DNA TGTGCCAGCAGCCAGGGGACAGGGGCAGACTATGGCTACACCTTC. Protein sequence: CASSQGTGADYGYTF.

The chain has TRBV7-9 and TRBJ1-3; D not resolved. V lost 4 bases and J lost 0, with 16 bases in between. Per germline, CDR1 SEHNR and CDR2 FQNEAQ (reference sequence). This CDR3 has 17 residues. Here the CDR3 reads CASSSPSGSSSGNTIYF. The CDR3 DNA follows: TGTGCCAGCAGCTCCCCCTCGGGCAGCAGCTCTGGAAACACCATATATTTT.

J is TRBJ1-6 and V is TRBV5-6, with D tentatively TRBD1 (6 bases). CDR3 length equals 18 residues. V lost 0 bases and J lost 10, with 23 bases in between. Germline values: CDR1 SGHDT, CDR2 YYEEEE. The CDR3 spells CASSLGGRSGHRTSPLHF. The CDR3 DNA follows: TGTGCCAGCAGCTTGGGGGGTCGATCGGGACACCGTACGTCACCCCTCCACTTT. The entire variable domain, with the rest obtained from reference TRBV5-6 and TRBJ1-6, is as follows: DAGVTQSPTHLIKTRGQQVTLRCSPKSGHDTVSWYQQALGQGPQFIFQYYEEEERQRGNFPDRFSGHQFPNYSSELNVNALLLGDSALYLCASSLGGRSGHRTSPLHFGNGTRLTVT.

The chain is built from TRBV29-1 and TRBJ1-2, with a possible D match to TRBD1 (5 bases). Germline loops: CDR1 SQVTM, CDR2 ANQGSEA. This CDR3 is 13 amino acids long. V was cut by 4 bases and J by 4 bases, with 13 bases left in between. The CDR3 loop is CSVVGRAGYGYTF. The CDR3 bases are TGCAGCGTTGTCGGCAGGGCTGGCTATGGCTACACCTTC.

This chain uses TRBV4-3 with TRBJ1-2; D unclear. The CDR3 extends over 16 amino acids. From germline, CDR1 is LGHNA and CDR2 YSLEER. The germline V and J ends were trimmed by 0 bases and 0 bases, with 11 bases remaining between them. The CDR3 sequence: CASSQDLPSPNYGYTF. DNA for the CDR3: TGCGCCAGCAGCCAAGATCTCCCCTCTCCTAACTATGGCTACACCTTC.

This chain links TRBV18 with TRBJ2-7, with 11 bases that match TRBD2. The germline V gene encodes CDR1 KGHSH and CDR2 LQKENI. The ends lost 3 bases at V and 0 bases at J; junction bases unmatched: 7. The CDR3 loop spans 17 amino acids. CDR3 sequence (DNA): TGTGCCAGCTCACCCCCACCGGGACTAGCGGACTCCTACGAGCAGTACTTC. Translating gives CASSPPPGLADSYEQYF.

This chain uses TRBV7-9 with TRBJ1-3; no definite D call. Germline V lookup: CDR1 SEHNR, CDR2 FQNEAQ (reference sequence). The CDR3 covers 15 residues. V gave up 0 bases and J gave up 1 base, with 7 bases separating them. The CDR3 region is CASSLAVESGNTIYF. For the CDR3, the DNA is TGTGCCAGCAGCTTAGCGGTGGAGTCTGGAAACACCATATATTTT.

The chain has TRBV4-1 and TRBJ1-2, with 7 nucleotides matching TRBD1. J gave up 4 bases and V 0 bases, and 5 bases lay outside the gene matches. The CDR3 is 15 residues long. Germline CDR1 and CDR2: MGHRA and YSYEKL. The CDR3 loop reads CASSQDRPGGYGYTF. In DNA, the CDR3 is TGCGCCAGCAGCCAAGATCGTCCAGGGGGCTATGGCTACACCTTC.

The chain carries TRBV28 and TRBJ2-7; a weak D match, TRBD2 (5 bases). CDR1 and CDR2 from the germline V gene are MDHEN and SYDVKM. Trimming stripped 6 bases from V and 3 bases from J, with 6 bases between. The CDR3 contains 11 residues. The CDR3 region has the DNA TGTGCCAGCAGCCGGGGCTACGAGCAGTACTTC. This sequence encodes CASSRGYEQYF. The variable domain in full, with the rest retrieved from reference TRBV28 and TRBJ2-7, is DVKVTQSSRYLVKRTGEKVFLECVQDMDHENMFWYRQDPGLGLRLIYFSYDVKMKEKGDIPEGYSVSREKKERFSLILESASTNQTSMYLCASSRGYEQYFGPGTRLTVT.

The chain couples TRBV18 to TRBJ1-2; 7 bases match TRBD1. Germline-derived CDR1 and CDR2 are KGHSH and LQKENI. The CDR3 is 16 residues long. V shed 2 bases and J 2 bases; nucleotides not matched to a gene: 8. CDR3 bases: TGTGCCAGCTCACCATTTACAGGGGATTTCAACTATGGCTACACCTTC. This encodes CASSPFTGDFNYGYTF.

This clone was seen a few times. The J gene is TRBJ2-2, the V gene TRBV28, with 8 bases identical to TRBD1. Germline V CDR1 and CDR2: MDHEN, SYDVKM. This CDR3 spans 15 amino acids. Losses at the gene ends were 3 bases for V and 5 bases for J; bases not matched to a gene: 5. The CDR3, as DNA: TGTGCCAGCAGTTTCCAGGACAGGGAAACCGGGGAGCTGTTTTTT. It is translated as CASSFQDRETGELFF.

Only one count was recorded for this clone. The V and J genes are TRBV6-1 and TRBJ2-1; a weak D match, TRBD2 (6 bases). The CDR3 sequence is 14 residues long. Trimming cost V 2 bases and J 7 bases, with 12 bases left between them. Germline V gives CDR1 MNHNS, CDR2 SASEGT. The CDR3 protein is CASSEMPGENEQFF. In DNA form, the CDR3 reads TGTGCCAGCAGTGAAATGCCGGGAGAGAATGAGCAGTTCTTC.

V is TRBV2 and J is TRBJ2-3; 13 bases are shared with TRBD2. This CDR3 region has 16 residues. CDR1 and CDR2 (germline): SNHLY, FYNNEI. V was pared by 5 bases and J by 1 base, with 3 bases of the junction left unmatched. In nucleotides, the CDR3 is TGTGCCAGCAGTTCACTAGCGGGGGGGGGCACAGATACGCAGTATTTT. Translated, it gives CASSSLAGGGTDTQYF.

The chain has TRBV29-1 and TRBJ1-3; D not certain. Germline-derived CDR1 and CDR2 are SQVTM and ANQGSEA. Trimming left V 7 bases short and J 2 bases short, with 24 bases between. This CDR3 contains 17 residues. Written as DNA, the CDR3 is TGCAGCGCCACACGGAACCGACGGGGTGGGCCTGGAAACACCATATATTTT. Its protein product is CSATRNRRGGPGNTIYF.

The chain combines TRBV28 with TRBJ1-2; possible D gene TRBD1, 5 bases. The V and J ends lost 3 bases and 4 bases respectively, with 9 bases between them. CDR1 and CDR2 from the germline V gene are MDHEN and SYDVKM. CDR3 length: 13 residues. Written as DNA, the CDR3 is TGTGCCAGCAGTTTCGGGGGTGGCTATGGCTACACCTTC. It translates to CASSFGGGYGYTF.

CDR3: CASSQELNSRGHNEKLFF. CDR3 DNA sequence: TGTGCCAGCAGCCAAGAGCTGAATTCACGGGGACATAATGAAAAACTGTTTTTT. The gene calls are TRBV3-1 (or the pseudogene TRBV3-2) and TRBJ1-4; perhaps TRBD1 as D (6 bases). Germline-derived CDR1 and CDR2 are LGHDT and YNNKEL (reference sequence). Trimming shortened V by 0 bases and J by 4 bases, and 18 bases separated the two germline ends. The length of the CDR3 is 18 residues.

This clone has only one observation. The rearrangement uses TRBV14 and TRBJ2-5, with D maybe TRBD2 (5 bases). This CDR3 has 15 residues. Trimming pared 1 base from V and 0 bases from J, leaving 9 bases between. Per the germline V gene, CDR1 is SGHDN and CDR2 is FVKESK. CDR3 DNA sequence: TGTGCCAGCAGCCAAGGGTTGCGGGACCAAGAGACCCAGTACTTC. Translation gives CASSQGLRDQETQYF.

J is TRBJ1-4 and V is TRBV2; weak D call: TRBD1 (6 bases). CDR1 SNHLY and CDR2 FYNNEI come from the germline V gene. This CDR3 is 15 amino acids long. V was cut by 7 bases and J by 4 bases, with 16 bases left in between. Written as DNA, the CDR3 is TGTGCCAGCAATAGTCCGCAGGGGATTAATGAAAAACTGTTTTTT. Its protein product is CASNSPQGINEKLFF.

The CDR3 loop is CSASHREKGEQYF. CDR3 in DNA: TGCAGTGCTAGTCACAGGGAAAAGGGCGAGCAGTACTTC. The V call is TRBV20-1, the J call TRBJ2-7, with D maybe TRBD1 (6 bases). CDR3 length: 13 amino acids. Between the trimmed V and J ends, which lost 3 bases and 6 bases, there was a span of 15 bases. The germline V gene encodes CDR1 DFQATT and CDR2 SNEGSKA (reference sequence).

The CDR3 DNA follows: TGTGCCACCAGTGTCGGACCTTTGGGTGATGGCTACACCTTC. This gives the protein CATSVGPLGDGYTF. V gene TRBV24-1 combines with J gene TRBJ1-2; D ambiguous. V lost 5 bases, J lost 6 bases, and 15 bases lay in between. CDR3 length: 14 amino acids. Germline V gene data show CDR1 as KGHDR and CDR2 as SFDVKD.

This clone was recorded once. The gene calls are TRBV21-1 and TRBJ1-1. TRBV21-1 is a pseudogene. The CDR3 length is 15 residues. The CDR3 is CASSKGPFHRPEAFF. The CDR3 coding sequence is TGTGCCAGCAGCAAGGGACCCTTCCATCGACCTGAAGCTTTCTTT.